The 18 T cell receptor beta chains presented below share a single source sample, sequenced in a study of prognosis after radiotherapy for stage I lung cancer. Multiplex PCR, run in two rounds, amplified TCR beta CDR3 from genomic DNA. Round-one PCR had primers specific to each TRBV and TRBJ gene. TCRdb reprocessed the multiplex PCR reads via MiXCR and lists one record per CDR3 protein. The profile shows 20,000 to 30,000 distinct CDR3 sequences, roughly 40% of them singletons. The sample in question was PBMCs, obtained before or after stereotactic body radiation therapy (not recorded which). The origin of the receptors is a donor aged 50 or older with non-small cell lung cancer.

This rearrangement joins TRBV7-9 to TRBJ2-7; 13 nucleotides line up with TRBD2. Germline V gives CDR1 SEHNR, CDR2 FQNEAQ (reference sequence). Trimming removed 7 bases from V and 5 bases from J; junction bases left unmatched: 8. The CDR3 is made up of 15 amino acids. DNA of the CDR3: TGTGCCAGCATCCCGCGGACTAGCGGGAGAGACGAGCAGTACTTC. Translated: CASIPRTSGRDEQYF.

This clonotype showed up many times. Written as DNA, the CDR3 is TGCAGTGCTAGAGACCCCCCCAGGTATCCCACCTACGAGCAGTACTTC. This encodes CSARDPPRYPTYEQYF. This chain links TRBV20-1 with TRBJ2-7; D is ambiguous. This CDR3 has 16 residues. Trimming took off 0 bases at V and 2 bases at J, with 17 bases between the two ends. CDR1 DFQATT and CDR2 SNEGSKA come from the germline V gene (reference sequence).

By sample share, this clonotype is medium-sized. V is TRBV9 and J is TRBJ2-2; TRBD2 aligns across 7 bases. Germline V gene data show CDR1 as SGDLS and CDR2 as YYNGEE. The CDR3 has 15 residues. V gave up 0 bases and J gave up 5 bases; unmatched junction bases: 4. The CDR3 nucleotides read TGTGCCAGCAGCGTAGTTGATAGCGGGACCGGGGAGCTGTTTTTT. As protein: CASSVVDSGTGELFF.

The rearrangement joins TRBV20-1 to TRBJ1-2; no definite D call. Trimming shortened V by 6 bases and J by 6 bases, and 14 bases separated the two germline ends. The CDR3 runs 12 residues. The germline gives CDR1 DFQATT, CDR2 SNEGSKA (reference sequence). The CDR3 sequence: CSAPRWAHGYTF. The CDR3 DNA reads as TGCAGTGCCCCCCGATGGGCTCATGGCTACACCTTC.

This clonotype was seen ten or more times. The gene calls are TRBV20-1 and TRBJ2-5; no firm D call. This CDR3 is built from 12 residues. The V end was cut by 3 bases, the J end by 1 base, with 6 bases between. CDR1 and CDR2 (germline): DFQATT, SNEGSKA (reference sequence). CDR3 DNA: TGCAGTGCTAGGACGGGCCAAGAGACCCAGTACTTC. It encodes CSARTGQETQYF.

With respect to this clonotype: This is likely an artifact of a read error, given a far larger clone one base away. The V call is TRBV12-3 or TRBV12-4, the J call TRBJ2-5; 9 nucleotides line up with TRBD1. The CDR3 spans 14 residues. The CDR3 protein is CASSSGQGHNEKFF. In nucleotides, the CDR3 is TGTGCCAGCAGTTCGGGACAGGGCCACAATGAGAAGTTCTTC.

This clonotype is termed medium-sized. The rearrangement links TRBV28 to TRBJ2-7; possibly TRBD1 or TRBD2 for D (5 bases each). The V end was cut by 4 bases, the J end by 5 bases, with 15 bases between. Germline assignment: CDR1 MDHEN and CDR2 SYDVKM. The CDR3 contains 14 residues. CDR3 loop: CASSSPGTTNEQYF. The DNA of the CDR3 is TGTGCCAGCAGTTCTCCCGGGACCACTAACGAGCAGTACTTC.

This clonotype was detected ten times or more. V usage is TRBV6-2 or TRBV6-3 and J usage is TRBJ1-1; 8 bases line up with TRBD1. The germline gives CDR1 MNHEY, CDR2 SVGEGT. V was pared by 1 base and J by 4 bases, with 5 bases of the junction left unmatched. The CDR3 totals 15 residues. The CDR3 region has the DNA TGTGCCAGCAGTTACTATCAGGGGGCGCCCACTGAAGCTTTCTTT. Protein: CASSYYQGAPTEAFF.

This clonotype was seen repeatedly, ten times or more. The rearrangement uses TRBV7-9 and TRBJ2-5; D could derive from TRBD1 or TRBD2 (6 bases each). Trimming took 2 bases from V and 5 from J, leaving 12 bases between them. Looked up from germline, CDR1 is SEHNR and CDR2 is FQNEAQ (reference sequence). The CDR3 sequence is 14 residues long. The DNA of the CDR3 is TGTGCCAGCAGCTTACGGTTAGGGGGGGAGACCCAGTACTTC. This codes for CASSLRLGGETQYF. The entire variable domain, with the rest obtained from reference TRBV7-9 and TRBJ2-5, is as follows: DTGVSQNPRHKITKRGQNVTFRCDPISEHNRLYWYRQTLGQGPEFLTYFQNEAQLEKSRLLSDRFSAERPKGSFSTLEIQRTEQGDSAMYLCASSLRLGGETQYFGPGTRLLVL.

This clonotype was detected many times. This chain links TRBV5-6 with TRBJ2-5; 13 bases align to TRBD2. Germline CDR1 SGHDT, CDR2 YYEEEE. The V segment lost 3 bases and the J segment 5 bases; nucleotides outside the gene matches: 4. There are 15 residues in the CDR3. CDR3 nucleotides: TGTGCCAGCAGCTCACTAGCGGGAGGGCTGGAGACCCAGTACTTC. The encoded protein is CASSSLAGGLETQYF.

The chain recombines TRBV20-1 with TRBJ2-7; unclear D gene. In germline, CDR1 is DFQATT, CDR2 SNEGSKA (reference sequence). Trimming took 0 bases from V and 2 from J, leaving 11 bases between them. The CDR3 has 14 amino acids. The CDR3 DNA is TGCAGTGCTAGAGATGTCCAGCTACCCTACGAGCAGTACTTC. This gives the protein CSARDVQLPYEQYF.

This clonotype was seen ten or more times. The chain links TRBV3-1 to TRBJ2-1; 12 bases line up with TRBD2. This CDR3 spans 15 amino acids. Germline V CDR1 and CDR2: LGHDT, YNNKEL (reference sequence). V dropped 1 base and J dropped 8; count of bases not matched to a gene: 3. The CDR3 loop reads CASSQGLAGADEQFF. The CDR3 nucleotides read TGTGCCAGCAGCCAAGGACTAGCGGGAGCGGATGAGCAGTTCTTC.

The V and J genes are TRBV24-1 and TRBJ2-3; D unclear. V lost 4 bases, J lost 2 bases, and 15 bases lay in between. Germline CDR1 is KGHDR and CDR2 is SFDVKD. The CDR3 contains 16 residues. As DNA, the CDR3 is TGTGCCACCAGTGAGTCCGGCGGAACTATCACAGATACGCAGTATTTT. It encodes CATSESGGTITDTQYF.

This clonotype was seen at least ten times. The V and J genes are TRBV12-3 or TRBV12-4 and TRBJ1-4, with D perhaps matching TRBD1 (5 bases). Trimming pared 3 bases from V and 3 bases from J, leaving 11 bases between. The CDR3 sequence is 15 residues long. CDR3 amino acids: CASSFEGRANEKLFF. CDR3 sequence (DNA): TGTGCCAGCAGTTTTGAGGGGAGGGCTAATGAAAAACTGTTTTTT.

In its sample, this clonotype was seen a few times. This may be a read error: a much more frequent sequence differs by one nucleotide. The genes are TRBV28 and TRBJ1-1, with 8 bases identical to TRBD1. V trimming: 7 bases; J trimming: 12 bases; junction bases outside the gene matches: 13. The V gene's germline CDR1 is MDHEN and CDR2 SYDVKM. The CDR3 extends over 13 amino acids. Here the CDR3 DNA reads TGTGCCAGCATTGTACTGGACAGGGTGCTAACTTTCTTT. This gives the protein CASIVLDRVLTFF.

CDR3 DNA sequence: TGCGCCAGCAGGCCCGAGGGCATTAGGGGGGAAAAACTGTTTTTT. As protein: CASRPEGIRGEKLFF. The rearrangement links TRBV5-1 to TRBJ1-4; D might be TRBD1 (6 bases). Trimming left V 5 bases short and J 8 bases short, with 19 bases between. Germline V gene data show CDR1 as SGHRS and CDR2 as YFSETQ. The CDR3 sequence is 15 residues long. The full variable domain, rest sourced from reference TRBV5-1 and TRBJ1-4, is KAGVTQTPRYLIKTRGQQVTLSCSPISGHRSVSWYQQTPGQGLQFLFEYFSETQRNKGNFPGRFSGRQFSNSRSEMNVSTLELGDSALYLCASRPEGIRGEKLFFGSGTQLSVL.

As regards this clonotype: Being one base from a much bigger clone, this may be a read error. The rearrangement joins TRBV6-5 to TRBJ1-2, with no clear D. With 4 bases removed from V and 0 bases from J, the gap between germline ends came to 9 bases. Germline V gives CDR1 MNHEY, CDR2 SVGAGI. The CDR3 totals 14 residues. The DNA for the CDR3 is TGTGCCAGCAGTTTTACGGATTCTAACTATGGCTACACCTTC. Protein sequence: CASSFTDSNYGYTF.

The rearrangement joins TRBV12-3 or TRBV12-4 to TRBJ2-2; 15 bases fit TRBD2. The CDR3 has 17 residues. V lost 6 bases and J lost 3; bases outside the gene matches: 5. The CDR3 region has the DNA TGTGCCAGCAGCTCCGGGACTAGCGGGAGGTACACCGGGGAGCTGTTTTTT. Protein: CASSSGTSGRYTGELFF.